These T cell receptor beta chains were read from a single sample in a study of cytomegalovirus exposure and HLA in healthy donors. The protocol was immunoSEQ multiplex PCR, while the TCRdb copy is restricted to in-frame clones and leaves out a portion. The sample includes about 140,000 clones, approximately 70% of them seen just once. The sample was PBMCs. The source is a woman aged 35 to 49 in good health and CMV-seronegative. CDR3s include the opening cysteine and the closing phenylalanine or tryptophan. D genes are given only for firm matches. Not every row has a clone size; where given, it reads once, few, many or a size class.

NA,TRBJ2-1,NA,TRBV15,TGTGCCACCAGCAGAGAGGGGGCGCCATACAATGAGCAGTTCTTC,CATSREGAPYNEQFF
NA,TRBJ1-1,NA,TRBV10-3,TGTGCCACCAACGGGAAGGGGGTGGAGGTGTCTGAAGCTTTCTTT,CATNGKGVEVSEAFF
NA,TRBJ2-5,NA,TRBV5-1,TGCGCCAGCAGCTTATCGACGGTGGTTGGTGGGGCGGAGACCCAGTACTTC,CASSLSTVVGGAETQYF
NA,TRBJ1-3,NA,TRBV4-2,TGTGCCAGCAGCCAAGATCGAGCGTCTGGAAACACCATATATTTT,CASSQDRASGNTIYF
once,TRBJ2-7,NA,TRBV2,TGTGCCAGCAACCAGGTCCGGGATAACGAGCAGTACTTC,CASNQVRDNEQYF
NA,TRBJ2-2,NA,TRBV7-9,TGTGCCAGCAGCTTCAGGGGGACTAACACCGGGGAGCTGTTTTTT,CASSFRGTNTGELFF
NA,TRBJ2-1,NA,TRBV7-2,TGTGCCAGCAGCTTAGCGAGTTATGAGCAGTTCTTC,CASSLASYEQFF
NA,TRBJ2-6,NA,TRBV7-6,TGTGCCAGCAGCTCAGGGTTAGGGACAAGAGCTTCTGGGGCCAACGTCCTGACTTTC,CASSSGLGTRASGANVLTF
NA,TRBJ1-5,NA,TRBV19,TGTGCCAGTAGTATGATGGGGGGAGGCAATCAGCCCCAGCATTTT,CASSMMGGGNQPQHF
NA,TRBJ1-2,NA,TRBV19,TGTGCCAGTAGTCCAGGGCATGGCTACACCTTC,CASSPGHGYTF
NA,TRBJ1-3,NA,TRBV6-6,TGTGCCAGCAGTTACTCATCGGGAACTGGAAACACCATATATTTT,CASSYSSGTGNTIYF
NA,TRBJ1-6,NA,TRBV5-1,TGCGCCAGCAGCTCCGGGTTTAGCTCCTATAATTCACCCCTCCACTTT,CASSSGFSSYNSPLHF
few,TRBJ2-5,NA,TRBV7-2,TGTGCCAGCAGTCTTCAGCGTAACCAAGAGACCCAGTACTTC,CASSLQRNQETQYF
NA,TRBJ2-5,TRBD2,TRBV29-1,TGCAGCGTTGGAGGAGGACTAGCGGGGAGTAAGACCCAGTACTTC,CSVGGGLAGSKTQYF
once,TRBJ1-6,NA,TRBV27,TGTGCCAGCAGCCTACGGCAGGGTCAGGGCTCCTATAATTCATCCCTCCACTTT,CASSLRQGQGSYNSSLHF
NA,TRBJ1-5,NA,TRBV6-5,TGTGCCAGCAGGCCCCACAGTGCCCAGCATTTT,CASRPHSAQHF
NA,TRBJ1-2,NA,TRBV15,TGTGCCACCAGCCTTGAGTTGGAGGATTATGGCTACACCTTC,CATSLELEDYGYTF
once,TRBJ2-5,NA,TRBV28,TGTGCCTCTAGTTCGCGGGAGACCCAGTACTTC,CASSSRETQYF
NA,TRBJ2-1,NA,TRBV5-4,TGTGCCAGCAGCTTGGGGGGGGTGGTTGAGCAGTTCTTC,CASSLGGVVEQFF
few,TRBJ2-1,NA,TRBV4-3,TGCGCCAGCAGTTTTACAGGGCCCATTAATGAGCAGTTCTTC,CASSFTGPINEQFF
few,TRBJ2-5,NA,TRBV10-2,TGCGCCAGCAGTGAAGGGCGGGTAGGCCAAGAGACCCAGTACTTC,CASSEGRVGQETQYF
NA,TRBJ1-1,TRBD1,TRBV27,TGTGCCAGTATGGGGGGGCTCAGAACTCGGGACAGGGCGAACACTGAAGCTTTCTTT,CASMGGLRTRDRANTEAFF
NA,TRBJ2-1,NA,TRBV4-1,TGCGCCAGCAGCCAGGGTTGGACTTCTTCCTACAATGAGCAGTTCTTC,CASSQGWTSSYNEQFF
NA,TRBJ1-6,NA,TRBV7-2,TGTGCCAGCAGCCCCGACATGAGCTCCTATAATTCACCCCTCCACTTT,CASSPDMSSYNSPLHF
NA,TRBJ2-5,TRBD2,TRBV10-1,TGCGCCAGCAGCTCGGGACTAGCGGGGGGGTACCAAGAGACCCAGTACTTC,CASSSGLAGGYQETQYF
NA,TRBJ1-3,NA,TRBV5-1,TGCGCCAGCAGCTTGGAAGTTCGACAAGCTGGAAACACCATATATTTT,CASSLEVRQAGNTIYF
few,TRBJ1-4,TRBD1,TRBV2,TGTGCCAGCAGTGGGCTGACAGGGGCACGTGAAAAACTGTTTTTT,CASSGLTGAREKLFF
few,TRBJ2-2,NA,TRBV2,TGTGCCAGCAGACCGACCGGGGGTGGTACCGGGGAGCTGTTTTTT,CASRPTGGGTGELFF